This entry lists 23 T cell receptor beta chains sequenced from one sample in a study of T cell responses to AZD1222 COVID-19 vaccine. Produced via immunoSEQ multiplex PCR; TCRdb's table is partial and in-frame only. The table has roughly 140,000 clones, approximately 91% seen once; the top ten hold approximately 4.5%. The sample consisted of peripheral blood, taken on day 0 of AZD1222 vaccination. These receptors all stem from an adult in good health.

The gene calls are TRBV7-9 and TRBJ1-2; tentatively, D is TRBD1 (5 bases). There are 15 residues in the CDR3. V lost 3 bases to trimming and J lost 6 bases, with 17 bases between them. Per germline, CDR1 SEHNR and CDR2 FQNEAQ (reference sequence). CDR3 in amino acids: CASSLGSRDGHGYTF. The CDR3 DNA is TGTGCCAGCAGCTTGGGGTCCCGGGACGGACATGGCTACACCTTC.

The chain recombines TRBV14 with TRBJ1-2; a possible D gene is TRBD1 (6 bases). Germline-derived CDR1 and CDR2 are SGHDN and FVKESK. V was shortened by 1 base and J by 4 bases, with 7 bases between the two germline ends. The CDR3 length is 13 residues. The CDR3: CASSQGTAYGYTF. For the CDR3, the DNA is TGTGCCAGCAGCCAAGGGACAGCCTATGGCTACACCTTC.

The V gene is TRBV24-1, the J gene TRBJ2-1; 7 bases line up with TRBD1. Germline CDR1 and CDR2: KGHDR and SFDVKD. The CDR3 contains 12 residues. The ends lost 9 bases at V and 5 bases at J; junction bases unmatched: 3. CDR3 sequence (DNA): TGTGCCACCGGACAGGAGGACAATGAGCAGTTCTTC. Translated: CATGQEDNEQFF.

The chain carries TRBV4-2 and TRBJ1-2; 8 positions agree with TRBD1. The CDR3 length is 15 residues. Per the germline V gene, CDR1 is LGHNA and CDR2 is YNFKEQ. V lost 2 bases, J lost 6 bases, and 8 bases stayed unmatched. The CDR3 here is CASSQSPGGMDGYTF. As DNA, the CDR3 is TGTGCCAGCAGCCAATCCCCAGGGGGCATGGATGGCTACACCTTC.

This clone appeared a single time. V and J are TRBV28 and TRBJ2-1; possibly TRBD2 for D (5 bases). Deletions cut 8 bases from V and 1 base from J, with 15 bases between. This CDR3 region has 15 residues. CDR1 MDHEN and CDR2 SYDVKM come from the germline V gene. CDR3 amino acids: CASRERGLSYNEQFF. CDR3 bases: TGTGCCAGCCGGGAACGCGGGCTATCCTACAATGAGCAGTTCTTC.

This clone occurred a few times. The rearrangement links TRBV5-3 to TRBJ1-3; a weak D match, TRBD1 (5 bases). TRBV5-3 is identified as an open reading frame with a role that is uncertain. There are 14 residues in the CDR3. Trimming took off 5 bases at V and 5 bases at J, with 14 bases between the two ends. The CDR3, as DNA: TGTGCCAGAAGACCCGACAGAACCAGAAACACCATATATTTT. It translates to CARRPDRTRNTIYF.

V is TRBV19 and J is TRBJ1-4; D unclear. Germline V gives CDR1 LNHDA, CDR2 SQIVND (reference sequence). V was pared by 1 base and J by 4 bases, with 4 bases between. The CDR3 runs to 13 residues. CDR3 residues: CASSIASNEKLFF. For the CDR3, the DNA is TGTGCCAGTAGTATAGCCAGTAATGAAAAACTGTTTTTT.

The rearrangement uses TRBV28 and TRBJ1-3, with D unresolved. CDR3 size: 14 residues. Germline assignment: CDR1 MDHEN and CDR2 SYDVKM. Between the trimmed V and J ends, which lost 6 bases and 7 bases, there was a span of 16 bases. The CDR3 DNA follows: TGTGCCAGCAGAGCCGGCGGGCCAACGAACACCATATATTTT. Translation gives CASRAGGPTNTIYF.

The chain has TRBV7-2 and TRBJ2-1; TRBD2 matches 9 bases. CDR3 length: 15 residues. The germline V gene encodes CDR1 SGHTA and CDR2 FQGNSA. Trimming at V came to 5 bases and at J to 2 bases, leaving 4 bases not matched to a gene. CDR3 coding DNA: TGTGCCAGCAGCATGCTAGCGGGAACCTACAATGAGCAGTTCTTC. Translating gives CASSMLAGTYNEQFF.

V and J are TRBV10-1 and TRBJ1-2; the D gene is possibly TRBD1 (5 bases). The V and J ends lost 10 bases and 6 bases respectively, with 18 bases between them. The germline V gene has CDR1 WNHNN and CDR2 SYGVQD (reference sequence). The CDR3 has 13 amino acids. CDR3 in amino acids: CATSQDGAHGYTF. CDR3 DNA sequence: TGCGCCACCTCTCAGGACGGGGCCCATGGCTACACCTTC.

CDR3: CASSADRLVRSYEQYF. The DNA for the CDR3 is TGTGCCAGCAGTGCCGACAGACTCGTTCGCTCCTACGAGCAGTACTTC. The V gene is TRBV2, the J gene TRBJ2-7; the D gene is possibly TRBD1 (5 bases). The germline V gene encodes CDR1 SNHLY and CDR2 FYNNEI. The CDR3 covers 16 residues. Trimming cost V 4 bases and J 0 bases, with 16 bases left between them.

The rearrangement joins TRBV27 to TRBJ1-4, with D unresolved. V was clipped by 6 bases and J by 4 bases, with 3 bases between them. Germline V gene data show CDR1 as MNHEY and CDR2 as SMNVEV (reference sequence). The CDR3 length is 11 residues. For the CDR3, the DNA is TGTGCCAGCAGCTTTAATGAAAAACTGTTTTTT. Translating it yields CASSFNEKLFF.

The chain uses TRBV27 and TRBJ2-1, with a tentative D call TRBD2 (6 bases). There are 14 residues in the CDR3. Trimming shortened V by 5 bases and J by 6 bases, and 14 bases separated the two germline ends. Germline-derived CDR1 and CDR2 are MNHEY and SMNVEV (reference sequence). CDR3 residues: CASSPLTRINEQFF. CDR3 in DNA: TGTGCCAGCAGTCCCTTGACTAGAATCAATGAGCAGTTCTTC.

The chain recombines TRBV6-5 with TRBJ1-4; no reliable D call. There are 15 residues in the CDR3. V lost 10 bases to trimming and J lost 0 bases, with 15 bases between them. Germline lookup yields CDR1 MNHEY and CDR2 SVGAGI. The CDR3 DNA reads as TGTGCCACCGTCCCGGGCTATGCAACTAATGAAAAACTGTTTTTT. Translation: CATVPGYATNEKLFF.

In its sample, this clone was seen once. The chain couples TRBV7-9 to TRBJ1-1, with D unclear. The V end was cut by 3 bases, the J end by 3 bases, with 8 bases between. The length of the CDR3 is 13 residues. CDR1 is SEHNR and CDR2 is FQNEAQ in the germline V gene (reference sequence). CDR3 residues: CASSFGGDTEAFF. CDR3 DNA sequence: TGTGCCAGCAGCTTTGGCGGGGACACTGAAGCTTTCTTT.

The gene calls are TRBV18 and TRBJ2-1, with D perhaps matching TRBD1 or TRBD2 (5 bases each). Germline CDR1 and CDR2: KGHSH and LQKENI. V was clipped by 6 bases and J by 4 bases, with 28 bases between them. CDR3 length: 19 residues. CDR3 region: CASSTKDLGFRDGYNEQFF. The CDR3 DNA reads as TGTGCCAGCTCCACCAAAGACCTAGGGTTCCGGGACGGTTACAATGAGCAGTTCTTC.

The V call is TRBV6-5, the J call TRBJ2-2, with unresolved D. Trimming shortened V by 5 bases and J by 1 base, and 11 bases separated the two germline ends. The CDR3 totals 15 residues. CDR1 is MNHEY, CDR2 SVGAGI, per germline. CDR3 DNA sequence: TGTGCCAGCAGTAGCCGGCTTTTGAACACCGGGGAGCTGTTTTTT. Its translation: CASSSRLLNTGELFF.

V gene TRBV12-3 or TRBV12-4 combines with J gene TRBJ2-3, with unresolved D. This CDR3 is built from 11 residues. V dropped 1 base and J dropped 9 bases, with 5 bases sitting between them. This CDR3 is CASSLGGTQYF. Here the CDR3 DNA reads TGTGCCAGCAGTTTAGGGGGAACGCAGTATTTT.

The V gene is TRBV6-1, the J gene TRBJ2-7, with D possibly matching TRBD1 (5 bases). This CDR3 contains 15 residues. V was clipped by 2 bases and J by 3 bases, with 14 bases between them. CDR1 is MNHNS, CDR2 SASEGT, per germline. This CDR3 reads CASSEQGKGVYEQYF. Here the CDR3 DNA reads TGTGCCAGCAGTGAACAGGGTAAGGGTGTCTACGAGCAGTACTTC.

The genes are TRBV9 and TRBJ1-2, with 8 bases fitting TRBD1. The CDR3 contains 14 residues. V was clipped by 3 bases and J by 0 bases; unmatched bases: 1. Germline CDR1 reads SGDLS; CDR2 reads YYNGEE. CDR3 in amino acids: CASSAGQANYGYTF. The CDR3 DNA sequence: TGTGCCAGCAGCGCGGGACAGGCTAACTATGGCTACACCTTC.

This sequence joins TRBV7-9 and TRBJ1-2, with D uncertain. Trimming stripped 1 base from V and 5 bases from J, with 14 bases between. This CDR3 contains 15 residues. Germline loops: CDR1 SEHNR, CDR2 FQNEAQ (reference sequence). CDR3 loop: CASSLGSGLGYGYTF. CDR3 nucleotides: TGTGCCAGCAGCTTAGGGTCCGGGTTGGGGTATGGCTACACCTTC.

The CDR3 region is CSVEETSDRGRGYTF. CDR3 coding DNA: TGCAGCGTTGAAGAAACCTCGGACAGGGGAAGGGGCTACACCTTC. The genes are TRBV29-1 and TRBJ1-2; TRBD1 matches at 9 bases. J gave up 8 bases and V 0 bases, and 10 bases lay outside the gene matches. The CDR3 is 15 amino acids. Per germline, CDR1 SQVTM and CDR2 ANQGSEA.

The chain has TRBV10-3 and TRBJ2-3; 9 bases map to TRBD2. Per germline, CDR1 ENHRY and CDR2 SYGVKD. The V gene end was trimmed by 8 bases and the J gene end by 0 bases; junction bases not matched to a gene: 6. The CDR3 is 15 amino acids. CDR3 in DNA: TGTGCCATCTCTAGCGGGGTCCCTAGCACAGATACGCAGTATTTT. Translation gives CAISSGVPSTDTQYF.